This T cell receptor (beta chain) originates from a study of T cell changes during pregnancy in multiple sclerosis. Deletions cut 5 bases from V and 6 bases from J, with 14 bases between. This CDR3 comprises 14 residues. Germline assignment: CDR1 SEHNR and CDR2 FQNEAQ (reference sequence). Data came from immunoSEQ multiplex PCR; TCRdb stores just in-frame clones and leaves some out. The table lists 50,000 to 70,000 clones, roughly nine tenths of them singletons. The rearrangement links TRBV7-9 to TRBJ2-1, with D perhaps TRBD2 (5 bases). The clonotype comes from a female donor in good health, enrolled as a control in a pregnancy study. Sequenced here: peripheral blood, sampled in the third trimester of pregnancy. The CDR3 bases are TGTGCCAGCAGCACCGGACTTGCCTCCAATGAGCAGTTCTTC. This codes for CASSTGLASNEQFF.